Listed below are T cell receptor beta chains from one sample, sequenced in a study of T cells in Graves' hyperthyroidism and ophthalmopathy. Each CDR3 protein gets one entry after TCRdb re-called the multiplex PCR reads with MiXCR. The table includes 650,000 to 700,000 distinct CDR3 sequences, 17% detected once. Sequencing was done on a sample of blood. All receptors derive from a man aged 45-60 years with Graves' hyperthyroidism. Each CDR3 is given with its conserved first and last residue. The D gene is left open where the match is weak. The size field is filled for only some rows; it gives once, few, many or a size class.

abundance,d_gene,j_gene,v_gene,CDR3aa,CDR3nt
many,TRBD1,TRBJ2-2,TRBV19,CASSNRGRANTGELFF,TGTGCCAGTAGTAACAGGGGGCGCGCGAACACCGGGGAGCTGTTTTTT
few,.,TRBJ2-7,TRBV18,CASSIKRTEYEQYF,TGTGCCAGCTCCATAAAGAGGACAGAATACGAGCAGTACTTC
.,TRBD2,TRBJ2-5,TRBV28,CASSTPGTSLQETQYF,TGTGCCAGCAGCACTCCTGGGACTAGTCTCCAAGAGACCCAGTACTTC
.,.,TRBJ2-1,TRBV24-1,CATSDRLGSSYNEQFF,TGTGCCACCAGTGACCGTCTAGGGAGCTCCTACAATGAGCAGTTCTTC
many,.,TRBJ2-7,TRBV12-3/TRBV12-4,CASSPPGREPYEQYF,TGTGCCAGCAGTCCCCCCGGCAGGGAGCCCTACGAGCAGTACTTC
many,.,TRBJ2-2,TRBV9,CASSVQYGELFF,TGTGCCAGCAGCGTACAGTACGGGGAGCTGTTTTTT
.,.,TRBJ2-3,TRBV11-3,CASSSGGQTDTQYF,TGTGCCAGCAGCTCCGGTGGCCAGACAGATACGCAGTATTTT
many,.,TRBJ1-2,TRBV28,CASSLSHDYGYTF,TGTGCCAGCAGTTTATCCCATGACTATGGCTACACCTTC
.,.,TRBJ1-1,TRBV19,CASKGETARHTEAFF,TGTGCCAGTAAAGGCGAGACCGCCCGACACACTGAAGCTTTCTTT
few,.,TRBJ2-1,TRBV29-1,CSVDLNNEQFF,TGCAGCGTCGATCTCAACAATGAGCAGTTCTTC
.,.,TRBJ1-1,TRBV13,CASSPLAGEAFF,TGTGCCAGCAGCCCCCTCGCGGGTGAAGCTTTCTTT
.,.,TRBJ2-1,TRBV19,CASKEADTSYNEQFF,TGTGCCAGTAAGGAAGCAGACACCTCTTACAATGAGCAGTTCTTC
many,.,TRBJ2-7,TRBV28,CASSFREQYF,TGTGCCAGCAGTTTCAGGGAGCAGTACTTC
few,.,TRBJ1-1,TRBV6-2/TRBV6-3,CASRPPGLNTEAFF,TGTGCCAGCAGACCCCCCGGCCTGAACACTGAAGCTTTCTTT
many,.,TRBJ1-4,TRBV4-3,CASSQVSASGEKLFF,TGCGCCAGCAGCCAAGTCTCTGCCTCAGGGGAAAAACTGTTTTTT
.,TRBD2,TRBJ2-1,TRBV27,CASSAGVGYEQFF,TGTGCCAGTTCGGCGGGAGTTGGCTATGAGCAGTTCTTC
many,TRBD2,TRBJ2-1,TRBV6-2/TRBV6-3,CASSYPGQTSGSSYNEQFF,TGTGCCAGCAGTTACCCCGGACAGACTAGCGGGAGCTCCTACAATGAGCAGTTCTTC
few,TRBD1,TRBJ2-7,TRBV18,CASSPGGQAYEQYF,TGTGCCAGCTCACCCGGGGGACAGGCCTACGAGCAGTACTTC
many,TRBD1,TRBJ2-7,TRBV7-9,CASSAGTGTFYEQYF,TGTGCCAGCAGCGCCGGGACAGGGACTTTCTACGAGCAGTACTTC
.,.,TRBJ2-1,TRBV5-1,CASSLAGGQGASNEQFF,TGCGCCAGCAGCTTGGCCGGGGGGCAGGGGGCTTCCAATGAGCAGTTCTTC
many,TRBD1,TRBJ1-2,TRBV20-1,CSATTRGLAYGYTF,TGCAGTGCTACTACTAGGGGGCTTGCCTATGGCTACACCTTC
few,TRBD1,TRBJ1-5,TRBV2,CANKGQANQPQHF,TGTGCCAACAAAGGACAGGCCAATCAGCCCCAGCATTTT
.,.,TRBJ2-7,TRBV24-1,CATSDSKAGSYEQYF,TGTGCCACCAGTGATTCGAAAGCGGGCTCCTACGAGCAGTACTTC
many,.,TRBJ1-5,TRBV2,CASNEGGNNQPQHF,TGTGCCAGCAATGAGGGGGGAAACAATCAGCCCCAGCATTTT
few,.,TRBJ1-6,TRBV27,CASSPIRGGAPLHF,TGTGCCAGCAGTCCGATCAGGGGAGGTGCACCCCTCCACTTT
.,.,TRBJ1-4,TRBV6-1,CASRGANEKLFF,TGTGCCAGCAGGGGGGCTAATGAAAAACTGTTTTTT
.,.,TRBJ1-1,TRBV14,CASSQVGYTEAFF,TGTGCCAGCAGCCAAGTCGGCTACACTGAAGCTTTCTTT
.,.,TRBJ2-3,TRBV5-6,CASSLVQAFSPDTQYF,TGTGCCAGCAGCTTGGTACAGGCTTTCTCCCCAGATACGCAGTATTTT
few,.,TRBJ2-3,TRBV3-1,CASTERADNTDTQYF,TGTGCCAGCACAGAGAGGGCCGATAACACAGATACGCAGTATTTT
.,.,TRBJ2-1,TRBV20-1,CSALDVGTVGSGEQFF,TGCAGTGCCCTAGACGTGGGGACCGTGGGGAGCGGAGAGCAGTTCTTC
few,.,TRBJ1-4,TRBV29-1,CSAAGATTNEKLFF,TGCAGCGCCGCAGGGGCTACAACTAATGAAAAACTGTTTTTT
few,.,TRBJ1-1,TRBV30,CAWAGMNTEAFF,TGTGCCTGGGCAGGGATGAACACTGAAGCTTTCTTT
many,TRBD2,TRBJ2-7,TRBV11-2,CASSSLSGRGEQYF,TGTGCCAGCAGCTCCTTGAGCGGGAGAGGTGAGCAGTACTTC
many,.,TRBJ2-1,TRBV18,CASSPIGQGSYNEQFF,TGTGCCAGCTCACCAATCGGACAAGGGTCCTACAATGAGCAGTTCTTC
.,.,TRBJ2-1,TRBV4-1,CASSPQFITEQFF,TGCGCCAGCAGCCCCCAGTTTATTACGGAGCAGTTCTTC
many,TRBD1,TRBJ2-7,TRBV5-4,CASSLVQGARYEQYF,TGTGCCAGCAGCTTGGTTCAGGGGGCGCGGTACGAGCAGTACTTC
few,.,TRBJ1-2,TRBV4-1,CASSPRTRRGYGYTF,TGCGCCAGCAGCCCCCGGACTCGTCGGGGCTATGGCTACACCTTC
few,.,TRBJ2-6,TRBV20-1,CSARDDPSSGGANVLTF,TGCAGTGCTAGAGATGACCCGTCTTCTGGTGGGGCCAACGTCCTGACTTTC
.,TRBD1,TRBJ2-7,TRBV12-3/TRBV12-4,CASRGTGGWEQYF,TGTGCCAGCAGAGGGACAGGGGGCTGGGAGCAGTACTTC
few,.,TRBJ2-7,TRBV20-1,CSINIYGSYEQYF,TGCAGTATAAATATTTATGGTTCCTACGAGCAGTACTTC
few,.,TRBJ2-1,TRBV29-1,CSVVGGWGNEQFF,TGCAGCGTTGTTGGAGGGTGGGGAAATGAGCAGTTCTTC
.,TRBD1,TRBJ1-1,TRBV6-1,CASSSRDRGRGGSEAFF,TGTGCCAGCAGTTCCCGGGACAGGGGGCGCGGGGGATCTGAAGCTTTCTTT
many,.,TRBJ2-3,TRBV24-1,CATSDFDSGYTDTQYF,TGTGCCACCAGTGATTTCGACTCCGGGTACACAGATACGCAGTATTTT
.,.,TRBJ2-1,TRBV20-1,CSAQRQGLYNEQFF,TGCAGTGCTCAAAGACAGGGACTTTACAATGAGCAGTTCTTC
many,.,TRBJ2-7,TRBV7-2,CASSLVDNSYEQYF,TGTGCCAGCAGCTTAGTTGACAATTCCTACGAGCAGTACTTC
many,.,TRBJ1-4,TRBV6-6,CASSYSIPVSEKLFF,TGTGCCAGCAGTTACTCGATTCCCGTTTCTGAAAAACTGTTTTTT
few,.,TRBJ2-2,TRBV12-3/TRBV12-4,CASSPPGWTGELFF,TGTGCCAGCAGTCCTCCAGGGTGGACCGGGGAGCTGTTTTTT
many,TRBD2,TRBJ2-1,TRBV9,CASSGDSGTYNEQFF,TGTGCCAGCAGCGGAGATAGCGGGACCTACAATGAGCAGTTCTTC
.,.,TRBJ2-5,TRBV29-1,CSVEKQQETQYF,TGCAGCGTTGAGAAGCAGCAAGAGACCCAGTACTTC